These 18 T cell receptor beta chains share one sample of origin, sequenced in a study of post-analysis software for immune sequencing data. Study-wide results and limits: Included in a set of roughly five TRBV segments more frequent in patients than controls were TRBV5-6, TRBV5-1 and TRBV20-1.

Antigens of these TCRs are unknown. Libraries were made from TCR beta cDNA, and they carried unique molecular identifiers. One entry per CDR3 protein results from TCRdb running MiXCR on the PCR reads. Of about 680,000 distinct CDR3 sequences in the sample, around 64% were seen once. Sequencing was carried out using blood. All receptors derive from a girl aged 2 to 9 with multiple sclerosis.

This rearrangement joins TRBV12-3 or TRBV12-4 to TRBJ2-1; TRBD1 is a possible D gene (6 bases). V dropped 3 bases and J dropped 9 bases, with 15 bases sitting between them. The CDR3 sequence is 14 residues long. CDR3: CASSFDPARGEQFF. CDR3 in DNA: TGTGCCAGCAGTTTCGACCCGGCCAGGGGTGAGCAGTTCTTC.

The rearrangement links TRBV7-9 to TRBJ2-5; D unclear. Germline values: CDR1 SEHNR, CDR2 FQNEAQ (reference sequence). CDR3 length equals 12 residues. V was cut by 1 base and J by 5 bases, with 5 bases left in between. In nucleotides, the CDR3 is TGTGCCAGCAGCTTAGGTGATGAGACCCAGTACTTC. Protein product: CASSLGDETQYF.

This clonotype was observed a handful of times. The chain combines TRBV6-5 with TRBJ1-1, with no clear D. The V end lost 2 bases, the J end lost 0 bases, and 7 bases lay between the germline ends. The CDR3 is 14 amino acids. Germline CDR1 MNHEY, CDR2 SVGAGI. Here the CDR3 reads CASSYLSMNTEAFF. Here the CDR3 DNA reads TGTGCCAGCAGTTACCTCAGCATGAACACTGAAGCTTTCTTT.

The chain is built from TRBV29-1 and TRBJ2-4, with D maybe TRBD2 (7 bases). Between the trimmed V and J ends, which lost 0 bases and 6 bases, there was a span of 12 bases. The germline V gene has CDR1 SQVTM and CDR2 ANQGSEA. The CDR3 sequence is 14 residues long. DNA for the CDR3: TGCAGCGTTGAAGACAACAGGGAGGGAAACATTCAGTACTTC. Translated: CSVEDNREGNIQYF.

The V gene is TRBV11-2, the J gene TRBJ2-3; D remains unclear. Germline V gene data show CDR1 as SGHAT and CDR2 as FQNNGV. Between the trimmed V and J ends, which lost 1 base and 1 base, there was a span of 9 bases. CDR3 size: 15 residues. CDR3 protein: CASSLVLPRTDTQYF. DNA of the CDR3: TGTGCCAGCAGCTTAGTACTTCCTCGCACAGATACGCAGTATTTT.

The rearrangement joins TRBV20-1 to TRBJ2-1; TRBD2 agrees at 9 bases. CDR1 and CDR2 (germline): DFQATT, SNEGSKA (reference sequence). This CDR3 spans 13 amino acids. V shed 0 bases and J 7 bases; nucleotides not matched to a gene: 1. In DNA, the CDR3 is TGCAGTGCTAGAGATAGCGGGAGAAATGAGCAGTTCTTC. This codes for CSARDSGRNEQFF.

The CDR3 region is CASSRYYGAQYF. The CDR3 DNA sequence: TGTGCCAGCAGTCGCTACTACGGGGCGCAGTATTTT. The rearrangement joins TRBV28 to TRBJ2-3, with D possibly matching TRBD2 (5 bases). This CDR3 contains 12 residues. Germline lookup yields CDR1 MDHEN and CDR2 SYDVKM. V dropped 5 bases and J dropped 10 bases, with 13 bases sitting between them.

The V and J genes are TRBV3-1 and TRBJ2-5, with 12 nucleotides matching TRBD2. The J call may be wrong; the DNA end is better matched by TRBJ2-7. The CDR3 covers 15 residues. CDR1 LGHDT and CDR2 YNNKEL come from the germline V gene (reference sequence). Here the CDR3 DNA reads TGTGCCAGCAGCCCTGGACTAGCGGGACCCCTCGAGCAGTACTTC. Encoded protein: CASSPGLAGPLEQYF.

CDR3 in DNA: TGTGCCAGCAGCTCGGGTTTAGGGCTGGAGAACATTCAGTACTTC. As protein: CASSSGLGLENIQYF. The chain has TRBV7-6 and TRBJ2-4; D is undetermined. V was pared by 4 bases and J by 7 bases, with 17 bases between. The CDR3 extends over 15 amino acids. Germline V gene data show CDR1 as SGHVS and CDR2 as FNYEAQ.

The chain combines TRBV5-1 with TRBJ2-5; TRBD2 agrees at 10 bases. The J call is uncertain, as TRBJ2-7 better fits the DNA end. The germline CDR1 and CDR2 sequences are SGHRS and YFSETQ. CDR3 length: 13 residues. CDR3 sequence (DNA): TGCGCCAGCCAACTAGCGGGAACGGTCGAGCAGTACTTC. Translated: CASQLAGTVEQYF.

The V and J genes are TRBV6-1 and TRBJ2-1; the match to TRBD2 covers 7 bases. Germline V CDR1 and CDR2: MNHNS, SASEGT. After removal of 4 bases from V and 10 bases from J, the junction contained 10 bases not matched to a gene. The CDR3 extends over 14 amino acids. DNA for the CDR3: TGTGCCAGCAGTGGAGGCGGGAGTTTACACGAGCAGTTCTTC. It specifies CASSGGGSLHEQFF.

The chain has TRBV20-1 and TRBJ2-1, with TRBD2 matching over 7 bases. The CDR3 consists of 13 residues. Germline-derived CDR1 and CDR2 are DFQATT and SNEGSKA (reference sequence). V shed 3 bases and J 4 bases; nucleotides not matched to a gene: 3. The CDR3 DNA follows: TGCAGTGCTAGGGCTAGCGGTTACAATGAGCAGTTCTTC. Residues: CSARASGYNEQFF.

V is TRBV20-1 and J is TRBJ2-3, with D unclear. V lost 1 base and J 2 bases, leaving 13 bases between the germline ends. Per germline, CDR1 DFQATT and CDR2 SNEGSKA (reference sequence). This CDR3 has 15 residues. This CDR3 is CSARGILADTDTQYF. The DNA for the CDR3 is TGCAGTGCTAGAGGAATCCTGGCGGACACAGATACGCAGTATTTT.

The chain links TRBV6-1 to TRBJ2-7; the D gene is possibly TRBD2 (5 bases). Germline CDR1 reads MNHNS; CDR2 reads SASEGT. V was cut by 3 bases and J by 0 bases, with 9 bases left in between. The CDR3 extends over 14 amino acids. CDR3 in DNA: TGTGCCAGCAGTGACACGGGGAGCTCCTACGAGCAGTACTTC. Translated: CASSDTGSSYEQYF.

This clonotype was counted only a few times. This chain links TRBV4-3 with TRBJ2-1; 8 nucleotides match TRBD2. V lost 0 bases and J lost 9; bases outside the gene matches: 13. CDR1 LGHNA and CDR2 YSLEER come from the germline V gene. The CDR3 totals 17 residues. CDR3 coding DNA: TGCGCCAGCAGCCAAGATGCCGCCGGGCGGGGGGCCCGTGAGCAGTTCTTC. It yields the protein CASSQDAAGRGAREQFF.

This chain connects TRBV29-1 to TRBJ2-1; D possibly corresponds to TRBD2 (6 bases). The germline V gene has CDR1 SQVTM and CDR2 ANQGSEA. V was shortened by 3 bases and J by 7 bases, with 7 bases between the two germline ends. The CDR3 sequence is 11 residues long. CDR3 nucleotides: TGCAGCGTTGATGGAGGGAATGAGCAGTTCTTC. It yields the protein CSVDGGNEQFF.

About this clonotype itself: At one end, the junction sequence differs from germline, possibly due to a read error. This chain joins TRBV6-5 and TRBJ1-1, with D uncertain. Per the germline V gene, CDR1 is MNHEY and CDR2 is SVGAGI. The CDR3 covers 16 residues. CDR3 in DNA: TGTGCCACCCAGAGCCGCCAGGCCGCCCCGAACACTGAGGCTTTCTTT. This gives the protein CATQSRQAAPNTEAFF.

Only a few counts were recorded for this clonotype. An end of the junction does not agree with germline; a read error may underlie this. The rearrangement uses TRBV7-7 and TRBJ2-1, with 11 nucleotides matching TRBD2. The CDR3 runs 13 residues. CDR1 and CDR2 (germline): SSHAT, FNYEAQ (reference sequence). The CDR3 sequence: CASSSGTSGEQFF. In DNA form, the CDR3 reads TGTGCTAGCAGCTCCGGGACTAGCGGCGAGCAGTTCTTC.